This is a list of T cell receptor beta chains from one sample in a study of vaccination and CD4 T cells after COVID-19. The antigens of these receptors remain unknown. TCRdb reprocessed the PCR reads with MiXCR, giving one entry per CDR3 protein. The sample has over 15,000 distinct CDR3 sequences, roughly three fifths seen once. Sequencing was done on a sample of CD4+ T cells from blood, cultured in vitro. The receptors were gathered from a human donor who had recovered from COVID-19. CDR3s include the opening cysteine and the closing phenylalanine or tryptophan. The D gene is left open where the match is weak. Clone size is not always given. Where it is, it says once, few, many or a class for expanded clones.

v_call,d_call,j_call,clone_size,cdr3_aa,cdr3_nt
TRBV20-1,.,TRBJ1-4,.,CSARPSGATNEKLFF,TGCAGTGCTAGACCTTCTGGGGCAACTAATGAAAAACTGTTTTTT
TRBV7-9,.,TRBJ2-1,.,CASSLTGSVNEQFF,TGTGCCAGCAGCTTAACGGGGTCAGTCAATGAGCAGTTCTTC
TRBV20-1,TRBD1,TRBJ1-2,few,CSVGTDYGYTF,TGCAGTGTCGGGACAGACTATGGCTACACCTTC
TRBV19,TRBD1,TRBJ1-5,.,CASTPVGGQGVQPQHF,TGTGCCAGTACCCCGGTCGGCGGACAGGGAGTACAGCCCCAGCATTTT
TRBV6-2/TRBV6-3,.,TRBJ2-5,few,CASTRGQETQYF,TGTGCCAGCACCAGGGGACAAGAGACCCAGTACTTC
TRBV6-1,.,TRBJ1-5,.,CASSAKGIDSNQPQHF,TGTGCCAGCAGTGCGAAGGGAATAGATAGCAATCAGCCCCAGCATTTT
TRBV6-1,.,TRBJ1-3,.,CASSVGDTLSGNTIYF,TGTGCCAGCAGTGTAGGGGACACTCTCTCTGGAAACACCATATATTTT
TRBV30,.,TRBJ1-1,few,CAWSVRDSEAFF,TGTGCCTGGAGTGTACGGGACTCCGAAGCTTTCTTT
TRBV7-3,TRBD1,TRBJ2-1,.,CASSSSGTEPYNEQFF,TGTGCCAGCAGCTCATCCGGGACAGAGCCCTACAATGAGCAGTTCTTC
TRBV20-1,.,TRBJ1-5,.,CSARRKDQPQHF,TGCAGTGCTAGAAGAAAGGACCAGCCCCAGCATTTT
TRBV27,.,TRBJ1-2,.,CASSPLAGGYTF,TGTGCCAGCAGTCCCCTGGCGGGGGGCTACACCTTC
TRBV6-2/TRBV6-3,.,TRBJ1-5,.,CASSYPISYQPQHF,TGTGCCAGCAGTTACCCTATTTCCTATCAGCCCCAGCATTTT
TRBV28,.,TRBJ1-1,.,CASRGEMNTEAFF,TGTGCCAGCAGAGGGGAGATGAACACTGAAGCTTTCTTT
TRBV20-1,TRBD2,TRBJ2-1,once,CSARLAGSYNEQFF,TGCAGTGCAAGACTAGCGGGGTCCTACAATGAGCAGTTCTTC
TRBV18,.,TRBJ1-1,.,CASSPGWGRTEAFF,TGTGCCAGCTCACCTGGCTGGGGTCGTACTGAAGCTTTCTTT
TRBV19,TRBD1,TRBJ2-5,.,CASSNWDRGSETQYF,TGTGCCAGTAGTAATTGGGACAGGGGTTCGGAGACCCAGTACTTC
TRBV18,TRBD2,TRBJ2-7,.,CASSRPLAGGSYEQYF,TGTGCCAGCTCACGACCACTAGCGGGGGGTTCCTACGAGCAGTACTTC
TRBV5-1,.,TRBJ2-7,.,CASSYVPTPYEQYF,TGCGCCAGCAGCTACGTCCCCACCCCCTACGAGCAGTACTTC
TRBV7-9,TRBD2,TRBJ2-2,.,CASSLAASGTNTGELFF,TGTGCCAGCAGCTTAGCCGCTAGCGGCACGAACACCGGGGAGCTGTTTTTT
TRBV6-1,.,TRBJ1-1,few,CASSEAEGSGHTEAFF,TGTGCCAGCAGTGAAGCGGAGGGCAGCGGGCACACTGAAGCTTTCTTT
TRBV2,.,TRBJ1-2,.,CDSSAFKGGVYGYTF,TGTGACAGCAGTGCATTCAAGGGGGGCGTTTATGGCTACACCTTC
TRBV29-1,.,TRBJ2-2,.,CSGRGWGYDGELFF,TGCAGCGGACGAGGCTGGGGCTATGACGGGGAGCTGTTTTTT
TRBV19,.,TRBJ1-1,.,CASSIKLEAFF,TGTGCCAGTAGTATCAAGCTTGAAGCTTTCTTT
TRBV6-5,.,TRBJ1-1,.,CASSYSGGGRGEAFF,TGTGCCAGCAGTTACTCGGGGGGGGGACGCGGTGAAGCTTTCTTT
TRBV10-1,.,TRBJ2-5,.,CASSRDFQETQYF,TGCGCCAGCAGTCGGGACTTCCAAGAGACCCAGTACTTC
TRBV28,.,TRBJ1-3,few,CASRHPAAGNTIYF,TGTGCCAGCAGACACCCAGCGGCTGGAAACACCATATATTTT
TRBV6-2/TRBV6-3,TRBD1,TRBJ2-7,.,CASSPGTGGLYEQYF,TGTGCCAGCAGCCCTGGGACAGGGGGTCTCTACGAGCAGTACTTC
TRBV6-2/TRBV6-3,TRBD1,TRBJ1-1,.,CASSDRQGLNTEAFF,TGTGCCAGCAGTGACCGACAGGGCCTCAACACTGAAGCTTTCTTT
TRBV5-1,.,TRBJ1-2,.,CASSLVGAAYGYTF,TGCGCCAGCAGCTTGGTAGGGGCAGCCTATGGCTACACCTTC
TRBV3-1,TRBD1,TRBJ1-1,.,CASSPRQGAIEAFF,TGTGCCAGCAGCCCAAGACAGGGGGCCATTGAAGCTTTCTTT
TRBV20-1,TRBD1,TRBJ2-3,.,CSAREGTASSTDTQYF,TGCAGTGCTAGAGAAGGGACAGCCTCTAGCACAGATACGCAGTATTTT
TRBV6-1,TRBD1,TRBJ1-3,.,CATKATGVFGNTIYF,TGTGCCACTAAGGCCACAGGGGTGTTTGGAAACACCATATATTTT
TRBV19,.,TRBJ1-1,.,CASSDENTEAFF,TGTGCCAGTAGCGATGAGAACACTGAAGCTTTCTTT
TRBV30,TRBD2,TRBJ2-2,.,CAWSSGGQTYTGELFF,TGTGCCTGGAGCTCGGGGGGTCAGACTTACACCGGGGAGCTGTTTTTT
TRBV30,.,TRBJ2-7,.,CAWSPRQVLYEQYF,TGTGCCTGGAGTCCCCGACAGGTTCTCTACGAGCAGTACTTC
TRBV7-3,.,TRBJ2-1,few,CASSSGTYNEQFF,TGTGCCAGCAGCTCCGGGACCTACAATGAGCAGTTCTTC
TRBV3-1,TRBD1,TRBJ1-2,.,CASSQGDRENYGYTF,TGTGCCAGCAGCCAAGGTGACAGGGAGAACTATGGCTACACCTTC
TRBV27,.,TRBJ1-3,few,CASSPRGGNTIYF,TGTGCCAGCAGTCCCCGGGGAGGAAACACCATATATTTT
TRBV10-3,.,TRBJ1-2,.,CAISESQGGYGYTF,TGTGCCATCAGTGAGTCACAGGGTGGCTATGGCTACACCTTC
TRBV7-2,TRBD2,TRBJ2-3,.,CASSFSLAGRDTQYF,TGTGCCAGCAGCTTCAGCCTAGCGGGTCGAGATACGCAGTATTTT
TRBV2,.,TRBJ2-3,.,CASSITGLPRADTQYF,TGTGCCAGCAGCATTACGGGACTCCCCCGGGCAGATACGCAGTATTTT
TRBV5-1,.,TRBJ1-2,.,CASSFTSAYGYTF,TGCGCCAGCAGCTTTACGTCTGCCTATGGCTACACCTTC
TRBV11-3,.,TRBJ2-7,few,CASSLGPPDEQYF,TGTGCCAGCAGCTTAGGTCCCCCCGACGAGCAGTACTTC
TRBV20-1,.,TRBJ1-5,.,CSASDKINQPQHF,TGCAGTGCTAGTGACAAAATTAATCAGCCCCAGCATTTT
TRBV6-4,.,TRBJ1-6,.,CASSDGPNSPLHF,TGTGCCAGCAGTGACGGGCCAAATTCACCCCTCCACTTT
TRBV28,TRBD2,TRBJ2-1,.,CASTKGLAGGPEQFF,TGTGCCAGCACCAAAGGACTAGCGGGAGGGCCTGAGCAGTTCTTC
TRBV19,.,TRBJ1-5,few,CASSADRPYQPQHF,TGTGCCAGTAGTGCGGACCGCCCGTATCAGCCCCAGCATTTT
TRBV7-2,.,TRBJ1-1,.,CASSLNWPDTEAFF,TGTGCCAGCAGCTTAAACTGGCCCGACACTGAAGCTTTCTTT
TRBV6-5,TRBD2,TRBJ2-3,.,CASSYSGLAGVDTQYF,TGTGCCAGCAGTTACTCTGGACTAGCGGGAGTAGATACGCAGTATTTT
TRBV20-1,TRBD2,TRBJ2-7,.,CSASGGRTSEQYF,TGCAGTGCTAGTGGCGGGAGAACTTCCGAGCAGTACTTC
TRBV7-8,TRBD1,TRBJ1-6,.,CAGGQGNSPLHF,TGTGCCGGCGGACAGGGGAATTCACCCCTCCACTTT
TRBV30,.,TRBJ1-5,.,CAWSRDNRRPQHF,TGTGCCTGGAGTCGGGACAACCGTAGGCCCCAGCATTTT
TRBV11-3,.,TRBJ1-2,few,CASSPEGRQGYYGYTF,TGTGCCAGCAGCCCGGAGGGGCGGCAGGGGTACTATGGCTACACCTTC
TRBV12-3/TRBV12-4,.,TRBJ2-5,few,CASSDGGGRETQYF,TGTGCCAGCAGTGACGGTGGAGGGAGAGAGACCCAGTACTTC